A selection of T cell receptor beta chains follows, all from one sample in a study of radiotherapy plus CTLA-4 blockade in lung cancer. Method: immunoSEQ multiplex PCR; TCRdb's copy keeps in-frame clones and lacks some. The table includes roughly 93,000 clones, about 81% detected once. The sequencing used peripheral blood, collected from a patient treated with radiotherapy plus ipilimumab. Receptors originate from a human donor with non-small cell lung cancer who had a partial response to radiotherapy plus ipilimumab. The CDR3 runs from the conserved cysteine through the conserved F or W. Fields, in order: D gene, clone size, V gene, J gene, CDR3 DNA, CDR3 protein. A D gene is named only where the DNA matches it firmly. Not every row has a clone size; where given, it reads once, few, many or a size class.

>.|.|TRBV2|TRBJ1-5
TGTGCCAGCAGTTACGCACAGAATAGCAATCAGCCCCAGCATTTT
CASSYAQNSNQPQHF
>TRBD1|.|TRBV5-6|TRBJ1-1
TGTGCCAGCAGCCCAGGGGGCGCCTTGAACACTGAAGCTTTCTTT
CASSPGGALNTEAFF
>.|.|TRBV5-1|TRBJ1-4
TGCGCCAGCAGCTTTGGGCAGGGTGTTGAAAAACTGTTTTTT
CASSFGQGVEKLFF
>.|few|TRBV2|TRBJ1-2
TGTGCCAGCAGTGAGATCGGTGCTTTTGGGGGCGGCTACACCTTC
CASSEIGAFGGGYTF
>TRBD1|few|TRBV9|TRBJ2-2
TGTGCCAGCAGCGTAGTACAGGGGAGTACCGGGGAGCTGTTTTTT
CASSVVQGSTGELFF
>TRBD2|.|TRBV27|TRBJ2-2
TGTGCCAGCAGTTTTGGTGGGAGGGACCCCGGGGAGCTGTTTTTT
CASSFGGRDPGELFF
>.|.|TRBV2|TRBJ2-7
TGTGCCAGCAGCAGGACAGGGACTACCAGATACGAGCAGTACTTC
CASSRTGTTRYEQYF
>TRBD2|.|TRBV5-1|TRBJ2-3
TGCGCCAGCAGCCGCGGCCTAGCGGGAAATACAGATACGCAGTATTTT
CASSRGLAGNTDTQYF
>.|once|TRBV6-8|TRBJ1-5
TGTGCCAGCAGTTACTCTGCGGGGGTTGGCCAGCCCCAGCATTTT
CASSYSAGVGQPQHF
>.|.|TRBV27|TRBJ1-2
TGTGCCAGCACCCCCATGGGCACAGCCCTCTATGGCTACACCTTC
CASTPMGTALYGYTF
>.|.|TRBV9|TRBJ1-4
TGTGCCAGCAGCGTAGTTCTCCGGAAGAGGGAGACTGAAAAACTGTTTTTT
CASSVVLRKRETEKLFF
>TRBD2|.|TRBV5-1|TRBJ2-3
TGCGCCAGCAGCTGGGGGGGGACTAGCTTATCAGATACGCAGTATTTT
CASSWGGTSLSDTQYF
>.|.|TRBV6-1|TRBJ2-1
TGTGCCAGCAGTGTATCCCGTACCTACAATGAGCAGTTCTTC
CASSVSRTYNEQFF
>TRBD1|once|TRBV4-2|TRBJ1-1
TGTGCCAGCAGCCAAGTCACAGGGGGAACTGAAGCTTTCTTT
CASSQVTGGTEAFF
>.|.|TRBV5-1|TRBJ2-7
TGCGCCAGCAGCTTGCCTAGCAGCTCCTACGAGCAGTACTTC
CASSLPSSSYEQYF
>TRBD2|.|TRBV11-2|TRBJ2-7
TGTGCCAGCAGCCCCAGACTAGCGGGAACCTACGAGCAGTACTTC
CASSPRLAGTYEQYF
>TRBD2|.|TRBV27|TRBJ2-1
TGTGCCAGCAGTTACCGATACGGGCGGGAGGTCTACAATGAGCAGTTCTTC
CASSYRYGREVYNEQFF
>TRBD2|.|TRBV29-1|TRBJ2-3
TGCAGCGTTTCCGGATGGGGGGGAGGGACAGATACGCAGTATTTT
CSVSGWGGGTDTQYF
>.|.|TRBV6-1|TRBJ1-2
TGTGCCAGCAGTGAGCCGGGACACCCCCTTGGCTACACCTTC
CASSEPGHPLGYTF
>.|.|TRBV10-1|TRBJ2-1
TGCGCCAGCAGTGAGCCTAGGACTGAAACCGACAAATACAATGAGCAGTTCTTC
CASSEPRTETDKYNEQFF
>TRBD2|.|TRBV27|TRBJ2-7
TGTGCCAGCAGTACCGGGTCTAGCGGTTTTTCCTACGAGCAGTACTTC
CASSTGSSGFSYEQYF
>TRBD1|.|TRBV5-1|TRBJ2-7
TGCGCCAGCAGCCTGGACAGGGCCAACGAGCAGTACTTC
CASSLDRANEQYF
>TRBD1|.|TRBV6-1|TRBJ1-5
TGTGCCAGCAGGCAACAGGGGCTCGATCAGCCCCAGCATTTT
CASRQQGLDQPQHF
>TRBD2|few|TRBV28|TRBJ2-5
TGTGCCAGCAAACGGACTAGCGGGAGAGACCGGGAGACCCAGTACTTC
CASKRTSGRDRETQYF
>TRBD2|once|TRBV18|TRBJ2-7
TGTGCCAGCTCACAAAACCTAGCGGGCCAGCCCTTCGAGCAGTACTTC
CASSQNLAGQPFEQYF
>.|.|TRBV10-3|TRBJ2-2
TGTGCCATCAGAGACCCGGGGAACACCGGGGAGCTGTTTTTT
CAIRDPGNTGELFF
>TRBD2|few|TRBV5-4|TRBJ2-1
TGTGCCAGCAGCTTCCCGGGACTAGCGGGAGGACGGCAGTTCTTC
CASSFPGLAGGRQFF
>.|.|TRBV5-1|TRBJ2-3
TGCGCCAGCAGCCGTAGCGGACCGACTAGCACAGATACGCAGTATTTT
CASSRSGPTSTDTQYF
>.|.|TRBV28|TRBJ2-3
TGTGCCAGCCCCCCAGGAGGGAGGCGGGACGGGAAAGATACGCAGTATTTT
CASPPGGRRDGKDTQYF
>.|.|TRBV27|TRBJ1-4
TGTGCCAGCAGAACTACAACTGCAACTAATGAAAAACTGTTTTTT
CASRTTTATNEKLFF
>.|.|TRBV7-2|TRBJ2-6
TGTGCCAGCAGCTTCTCTTACTCTGGGGCCAACGTCCTGACTTTC
CASSFSYSGANVLTF
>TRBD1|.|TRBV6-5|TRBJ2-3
TGTGCCAGCAAAGACAGGGCAGCAGATACGCAGTATTTT
CASKDRAADTQYF
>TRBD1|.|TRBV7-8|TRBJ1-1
TGTGCCAGCAGCCCAAGGGCCGGGACAGGGAACACTGAAGCTTTCTTT
CASSPRAGTGNTEAFF
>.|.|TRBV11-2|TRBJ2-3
TGTGCCAGCGGAAGGACTGATACGCAGTATTTT
CASGRTDTQYF
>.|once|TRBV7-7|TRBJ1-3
TGTGCCAGCAGCGGCGGGACCCCAAGGCGCACCATATATTTT
CASSGGTPRRTIYF
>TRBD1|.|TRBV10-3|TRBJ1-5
TGTGCCATCAGTGGACAGGGCCTCAATCAGCCCCAGCATTTT
CAISGQGLNQPQHF
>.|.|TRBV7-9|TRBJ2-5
TGTGCCAGCAGCCAAGAGTACCAAGAGACCCAGTACTTC
CASSQEYQETQYF
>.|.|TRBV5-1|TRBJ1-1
TGCGCCAGCAGCGGGGGAGGGGGGACCGGTAGAAGTTGGGACACTGAAGCTTTCTTT
CASSGGGGTGRSWDTEAFF
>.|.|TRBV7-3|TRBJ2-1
TGTGCCAGCAGCTTTCACTTCTACAATGAGCAGTTCTTC
CASSFHFYNEQFF
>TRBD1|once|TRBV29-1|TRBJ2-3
TGCAGCGTGACAGGGGGCACAGATACGCAGTATTTT
CSVTGGTDTQYF
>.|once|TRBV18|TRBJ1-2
TGTGCCAGCTCACGATTTACACCACGGGACACAAACTATGGCTACACCTTC
CASSRFTPRDTNYGYTF